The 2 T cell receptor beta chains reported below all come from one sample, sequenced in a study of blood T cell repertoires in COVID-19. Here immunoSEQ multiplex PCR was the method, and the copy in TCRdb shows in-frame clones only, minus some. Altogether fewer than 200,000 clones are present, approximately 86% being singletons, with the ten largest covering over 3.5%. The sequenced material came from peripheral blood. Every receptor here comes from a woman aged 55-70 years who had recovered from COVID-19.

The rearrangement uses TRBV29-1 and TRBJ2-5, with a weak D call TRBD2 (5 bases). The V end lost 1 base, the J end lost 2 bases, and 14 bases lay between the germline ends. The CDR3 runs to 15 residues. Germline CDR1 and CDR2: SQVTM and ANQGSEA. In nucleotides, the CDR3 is TGCAGCGTTGAAGGGGAGAGAATACGACAAGAGACCCAGTACTTC. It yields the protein CSVEGERIRQETQYF.

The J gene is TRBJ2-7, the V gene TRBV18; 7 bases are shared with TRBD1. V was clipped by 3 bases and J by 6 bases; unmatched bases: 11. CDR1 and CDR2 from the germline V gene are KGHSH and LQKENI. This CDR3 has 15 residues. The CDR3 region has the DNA TGTGCCAGCTCACCCGGGACAGTTGGGGGCGGCGAGCAGTACTTC. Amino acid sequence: CASSPGTVGGGEQYF.